These T cell receptor beta chains were read from a single sample in a study of Ad26.COV2.S vaccination and SARS-CoV-2 variants. Method: immunoSEQ multiplex PCR; TCRdb's copy keeps in-frame clones and lacks some. The sample consists of almost 400,000 clones, about nine tenths of them appearing once. Source: peripheral blood, taken in a trial of Ad26.COV2.S vaccine versus placebo. These receptor sequences come from a person between 18 and 60 years old who received the Ad26.COV2.S COVID-19 vaccine or a placebo. Both conserved end residues are part of each CDR3. The D gene is left open where the match is weak. For some rows the clone size is stated as once, few or many, or as a class when expanded; others skip it.

v_call,clone_size,d_call,cdr3_length,j_call,cdr3_aa,cdr3_nt
TRBV18,NA,TRBD1,13,TRBJ1-1,CASSPQSGGEAFF,TGTGCCAGCTCACCACAGTCAGGGGGCGAAGCTTTCTTT
TRBV28,NA,NA,14,TRBJ2-7,CASSQLTGAYEQYF,TGTGCCAGCAGTCAGCTGACAGGCGCCTACGAGCAGTACTTC
TRBV3-1/TRBV3-2,NA,NA,16,TRBJ2-5,CASSPSRGVPLETQYF,TGTGCCAGCAGCCCCTCGCGGGGAGTGCCTCTGGAGACCCAGTACTTC
TRBV7-8,few,TRBD2,15,TRBJ2-7,CASSLGTSGYYEQYF,TGTGCCAGCAGCCTTGGGACTAGCGGGTACTACGAGCAGTACTTC
TRBV7-6,NA,NA,15,TRBJ2-7,CASSLDIGGTYEQYF,TGTGCCAGCAGCTTAGATATTGGGGGGACGTACGAGCAGTACTTC
TRBV24-1,NA,TRBD2,17,TRBJ2-1,CATSDRRGAGGDNEQFF,TGTGCCACCAGTGACCGCCGGGGAGCGGGAGGGGACAATGAGCAGTTCTTC
TRBV6-5,NA,NA,12,TRBJ2-1,CASSWAGYEQFF,TGTGCCAGCAGCTGGGCGGGGTACGAGCAGTTCTTC
TRBV6-1,NA,TRBD1,15,TRBJ2-7,CASSEKTGSSYEQYF,TGTGCCAGCAGTGAGAAGACAGGGAGCTCCTACGAGCAGTACTTC
TRBV15,NA,TRBD2,17,TRBJ2-3,CATSRVLGLAVTDTQYF,TGTGCCACCAGCAGAGTCCTCGGACTAGCGGTCACAGATACGCAGTATTTT
TRBV9,NA,NA,15,TRBJ2-7,CASSLGGGAPYEQYF,TGTGCCAGCAGCCTAGGAGGGGGCGCCCCCTACGAGCAGTACTTC
TRBV11-2,NA,TRBD2,15,TRBJ2-7,CASSQLSGSSYEQYF,TGTGCCAGCAGCCAACTTAGCGGGAGCTCCTACGAGCAGTACTTC
TRBV10-3,NA,NA,12,TRBJ2-2,CAARKPPGELFF,TGTGCCGCCAGAAAGCCGCCCGGGGAGCTGTTTTTT
TRBV9,NA,TRBD1,16,TRBJ2-7,CASSPQTGGATYEQYF,TGTGCCAGCAGCCCCCAGACAGGGGGGGCAACCTACGAGCAGTACTTC
TRBV5-5,NA,TRBD2,18,TRBJ2-2,CASSLELTSGWNTGELFF,TGTGCCAGCAGCTTGGAGTTAACTAGCGGGTGGAACACCGGGGAGCTGTTTTTT
TRBV28,NA,TRBD2,19,TRBJ2-1,CASSFLTSGTQSSYNEQFF,TGTGCCAGCAGTTTCCTGACTAGCGGTACTCAAAGCTCCTACAATGAGCAGTTCTTC
TRBV28,NA,TRBD1,17,TRBJ2-7,CASSFVPSGTGSNEQYF,TGTGCCAGCAGTTTCGTCCCTTCCGGGACAGGGTCAAACGAGCAGTACTTC
TRBV6-6,NA,NA,13,TRBJ2-2,CASSYDGAGELFF,TGTGCCAGCAGTTACGACGGAGCCGGGGAGCTGTTTTTT
TRBV18,NA,NA,13,TRBJ2-6,CASSPVGANVLTF,TGTGCCAGCTCACCCGTCGGGGCCAACGTCCTGACTTTC
TRBV6-5,NA,NA,13,TRBJ1-1,CASSPRRGGKAFF,TGTGCCAGCAGTCCCCGGCGGGGGGGAAAAGCTTTCTTT
TRBV6-1,NA,NA,15,TRBJ1-5,CASSEGLSGGQPQHF,TGTGCCAGCAGTGAAGGGTTGAGCGGGGGCCAGCCCCAGCATTTT
TRBV11-2,NA,NA,16,TRBJ1-4,CASSSGGQATNEKLFF,TGTGCCAGCAGCTCGGGGGGTCAAGCAACTAATGAAAAACTGTTTTTT
TRBV24-1,NA,TRBD1,14,TRBJ1-1,CATSDMTGAGEAFF,TGTGCCACCAGTGATATGACAGGGGCAGGTGAAGCTTTCTTT
TRBV5-5,NA,TRBD2,15,TRBJ2-1,CASSTTSGSVYEQFF,TGTGCCAGCAGCACGACTAGCGGGAGTGTCTATGAGCAGTTCTTC
TRBV7-2,once,TRBD1,14,TRBJ1-1,CASSRTGKNTEAFF,TGTGCCAGCAGCCGGACAGGGAAGAACACTGAAGCTTTCTTT
TRBV5-1,NA,TRBD2,14,TRBJ2-7,CASSLTSGSYEQYF,TGCGCCAGCAGCTTAACTAGCGGGTCCTACGAGCAGTACTTC
TRBV9,NA,NA,14,TRBJ2-1,CASSVRTGSDEQFF,TGTGCCAGCAGCGTCCGGACTGGAAGCGATGAGCAGTTCTTC
TRBV28,NA,NA,17,TRBJ1-2,CASSLSWGQIFYYGYTF,TGTGCCAGCAGTTTATCCTGGGGCCAAATTTTTTACTATGGCTACACCTTC
TRBV27,once,NA,14,TRBJ2-2,CASSSRGSTGELFF,TGTGCCAGCAGTTCCCGGGGGAGCACCGGGGAGCTGTTTTTT
TRBV18,NA,TRBD2,15,TRBJ2-2,CASSPWREYTGELFF,TGTGCCAGCTCACCGTGGCGGGAGTACACCGGGGAGCTGTTTTTT
TRBV7-2,NA,NA,12,TRBJ2-1,CASSLYPGEQFF,TGTGCCAGCAGCCTGTACCCCGGAGAGCAGTTCTTC
TRBV28,many,NA,16,TRBJ2-2,CASSFLRDSGLGELFF,TGTGCCAGCAGTTTCCTCCGGGACTCGGGGCTCGGGGAGCTGTTTTTT
TRBV3-1/TRBV3-2,NA,NA,11,TRBJ2-1,CASSQEGGRFF,TGTGCCAGCAGCCAAGAAGGGGGTCGGTTCTTC
TRBV24-1,NA,TRBD1,15,TRBJ1-4,CATSDRTGPNEKLFF,TGTGCCACCAGTGATCGGACAGGGCCTAATGAAAAACTGTTTTTT
TRBV5-1,NA,NA,13,TRBJ2-3,CASSLGNTDTQYF,TGCGCCAGCAGCTTGGGGAACACAGATACGCAGTATTTT
TRBV24-1,NA,TRBD2,16,TRBJ2-1,CATSEPGLAGGTEQFF,TGTGCCACCAGTGAACCCGGACTAGCGGGAGGCACTGAGCAGTTCTTC
TRBV5-1,NA,NA,17,TRBJ1-6,CASSLSSQGSGNSPLHF,TGCGCCAGCAGCTTGTCCTCACAGGGCTCAGGGAATTCACCCCTCCACTTT
TRBV5-4,NA,NA,15,TRBJ2-1,CASSLGRVGYNEQFF,TGTGCCAGCAGCTTGGGGAGGGTGGGGTACAATGAGCAGTTCTTC
TRBV6-2/TRBV6-3,NA,TRBD1,15,TRBJ2-3,CASSWATGRTDTQYF,TGTGCCAGCAGTTGGGCGACAGGGCGCACAGATACGCAGTATTTT
TRBV27,NA,TRBD1,18,TRBJ1-1,CASSPTGGAPTVNTEAFF,TGTGCCAGCAGCCCTACAGGGGGCGCCCCCACCGTAAACACTGAAGCTTTCTTT
TRBV5-1,once,TRBD1,15,TRBJ1-1,CASSVISGGRTEAFF,TGCGCCAGCAGCGTTATTTCAGGGGGCCGCACTGAAGCTTTCTTT
TRBV7-2,NA,NA,14,TRBJ2-7,CASSLSGGDYEQYF,TGTGCCAGCAGCTTATCGGGCGGGGATTACGAGCAGTACTTC
TRBV5-1,NA,TRBD2,16,TRBJ2-5,CASTSGVGGNQETQYF,TGCGCCAGCACTAGCGGGGTAGGGGGCAACCAAGAGACCCAGTACTTC